This is a list of T cell receptor beta chains from one sample in a study of cytomegalovirus exposure and HLA in healthy donors. Using immunoSEQ multiplex PCR, the repertoire was profiled, and TCRdb retains in-frame clones only, with some absent. In all, the sample yields 100,000 to 150,000 clones. The specimen sequenced was PBMCs. Receptors were obtained from a man aged 35-49 years in good health and CMV-seronegative. The CDR3 runs from the conserved cysteine through the conserved F or W. The D gene is left open where the match is weak.

j_gene,d_gene,v_gene,CDR3nt,CDR3aa
TRBJ2-1,-,TRBV11-3,TGTGCCAGCAGCCAAGGACAGAACAATGAGCAGTTCTTC,CASSQGQNNEQFF
TRBJ2-5,-,TRBV30,TGTGCCTGGAGTTGGCGGACAGTGAAGGAGACCCAGTACTTC,CAWSWRTVKETQYF
TRBJ1-2,-,TRBV27,TGTGCCAGCAGTAATGCGGACAGCCGAGGCTACACCTTC,CASSNADSRGYTF
TRBJ1-1,-,TRBV6-4,TGTGCCAGCAGTGACTCGAGGCGGGGGGACACTGAAGCTTTCTTT,CASSDSRRGDTEAFF
TRBJ1-5,-,TRBV7-2,TGTGCCAGCAGCCCTGACAGGTTCGAGCCCCAGCATTTT,CASSPDRFEPQHF
TRBJ2-7,-,TRBV6-1,TGTGCCAGCAGTCTCGGGAGCGTGTACGAGCAGTACTTC,CASSLGSVYEQYF
TRBJ1-2,-,TRBV7-8,TGTGCCAGCAGCCCCCTATACGGGCCAGGGTTTAACTATGGCTACACCTTC,CASSPLYGPGFNYGYTF
TRBJ2-7,TRBD2,TRBV28,TGTGCCAGCAGTTCCCTGACTAGCGGGACCAGAGTTGCTCACTACGAGCAGTACTTC,CASSSLTSGTRVAHYEQYF
TRBJ2-7,-,TRBV29-1,TGCAGCGGGATTGGGGGGGCAGCCTACGAGCAGTACTTC,CSGIGGAAYEQYF
TRBJ1-1,-,TRBV11-2,TGTGCCAGCAGCCGGCCGGTAGCGCCATGGGACACTGAAGCTTTCTTT,CASSRPVAPWDTEAFF
TRBJ2-1,-,TRBV10-3,TGTGCCATCAGTGAGGCCAGTACTCCGGGCTCCTACAATGAGCAGTTCTTC,CAISEASTPGSYNEQFF
TRBJ2-5,TRBD2,TRBV11-1,TGTGCCAGCAGCTTGCCTCGACTAGCGGCCCAAGAGACCCAGTACTTC,CASSLPRLAAQETQYF
TRBJ2-7,-,TRBV27,TGTGCCAGCAGTTTATATTACGGGGCCTACGAGCAGTACTTC,CASSLYYGAYEQYF
TRBJ2-7,-,TRBV6-5,TGTGCCAGCAGTTCCGGGACTCTGAACTACGAGCAGTACTTC,CASSSGTLNYEQYF
TRBJ1-2,-,TRBV6-6,TGTGCCAGCAGTTACTCACAGGGTCGAACTAACTATGGCTACACCTTC,CASSYSQGRTNYGYTF
TRBJ1-3,-,TRBV9,TGTGCCAGCAGCAGAGCGGGTTCTGGAAACACCATATATTTT,CASSRAGSGNTIYF
TRBJ1-1,-,TRBV10-3,TGTGCCATCAGTGACAGTAGGATCGGGACTAACACTGAAGCTTTCTTT,CAISDSRIGTNTEAFF
TRBJ2-2,-,TRBV6-5,TGTGCCAGCAGTTACTTGGCTGGGGCCCCCACCGGGGAGCTGTTTTTT,CASSYLAGAPTGELFF
TRBJ2-2,-,TRBV28,TGTGCCAGCCCGTCGGGGACCGGGGAGCTGTTTTTT,CASPSGTGELFF
TRBJ2-3,TRBD1,TRBV5-6,TGTGCCAGCAGCTTGGGGACAGGGGTAGTCACAGATACGCAGTATTTT,CASSLGTGVVTDTQYF
TRBJ2-1,TRBD2,TRBV6-1,TGTGCCAGCAGTGAAGCGGTGGGCAGGGGTATGGGACTAGGAGACAATGAGCAGTTCTTC,CASSEAVGRGMGLGDNEQFF
TRBJ2-7,TRBD1,TRBV5-1,TGCGCCAGCAGCATCGGACAGGAGTACGAGCAGTACTTC,CASSIGQEYEQYF
TRBJ1-4,TRBD1,TRBV6-6,TGTGCCAGCACTCCAGGGGGTTACTATGAAAAACTGTTTTTT,CASTPGGYYEKLFF
TRBJ2-5,TRBD2,TRBV7-9,TGTGCCAGCAGCTCCCCCCGAGCGGGAGGCCCTGGCCCAGAGACCCAGTACTTC,CASSSPRAGGPGPETQYF
TRBJ2-5,TRBD2,TRBV2,TGTGCCAGCAGTGAAAGACTAGCGGGACGGGAGACCCAGTACTTC,CASSERLAGRETQYF
TRBJ1-1,TRBD1,TRBV10-3,TGTGCCATCAGGACCCCCGCAGGGGGGCAGGACACTGAAGCTTTCTTT,CAIRTPAGGQDTEAFF
TRBJ2-2,-,TRBV6-6,TGTGCCAGCAGTTATCGGATAGCGGCGAACACCGGGGAGCTGTTTTTT,CASSYRIAANTGELFF
TRBJ1-1,-,TRBV6-5,TGTGCCAGCAGTTCATGGGGGCGGGGGACTGAAGCTTTCTTT,CASSSWGRGTEAFF
TRBJ2-1,TRBD2,TRBV25-1,TGTGCCAGCAGTGATAGACTAGCGGGAGGGGGAGGGCAGTTCTTC,CASSDRLAGGGGQFF
TRBJ2-1,TRBD2,TRBV19,TGTGCCAGTAGTATACCCTGGCTAGCGGGAATCAAAGATGAGCAGTTCTTC,CASSIPWLAGIKDEQFF
TRBJ2-7,-,TRBV30,TGTGCCTGGAGTAAGGAGGCGGGCCCTTCCTACGAGCAGTACTTC,CAWSKEAGPSYEQYF
TRBJ1-5,TRBD1,TRBV19,TGTGCCAGTTCTCCGGGACAGGGAGGCAATCAGCCCCAGCATTTT,CASSPGQGGNQPQHF
TRBJ2-4,TRBD1,TRBV5-6,TGTGCCAGCAGCCTAGGGGGCTCAGCCAAAAACATTCAGTACTTC,CASSLGGSAKNIQYF
TRBJ2-7,-,TRBV2,TGTGCCAGCAGTGACAGGGTAAACGACGAGCAGTACTTC,CASSDRVNDEQYF
TRBJ1-4,TRBD1,TRBV6-6,TGTGCCAGCAGCCGGACAGGGGCTAATGAAAAACTGTTTTTT,CASSRTGANEKLFF
TRBJ2-1,-,TRBV5-1,TGCGCCAGCAGCCCCCATGCGGGCGTCTCCTACAATGAGCAGTTCTTC,CASSPHAGVSYNEQFF
TRBJ1-1,-,TRBV7-6,TGTGCCAGCAGGCCGACCCCCGGAGGGACTGAAGCTTTCTTT,CASRPTPGGTEAFF
TRBJ1-1,TRBD1,TRBV5-1,TGCGCCAGCAGCTTGGGACAGGGTATGAACACTGAAGCTTTCTTT,CASSLGQGMNTEAFF
TRBJ2-3,-,TRBV5-8,TGTGCCAACCCACCCCGCAGGGTAACATATACGCAGTATTTT,CANPPRRVTYTQYF
TRBJ1-2,TRBD1,TRBV6-4,TGTGCCAGCAGTGATACCGGACAGGGAAACAACTATGGCTACACCTTC,CASSDTGQGNNYGYTF
TRBJ1-2,-,TRBV6-6,TGTGCCAGCACCCATTACCTGGTAGACTATGGCTACACCTTC,CASTHYLVDYGYTF
TRBJ2-7,-,TRBV6-1,TGTGCCAGCATCTACACTAGCTCCTACGAGCAGTACTTC,CASIYTSSYEQYF
TRBJ2-7,TRBD1,TRBV28,TGTGCCAGCAGTTTTGACAGGGGGTCTGCGGACGAGCAGTACTTC,CASSFDRGSADEQYF
TRBJ2-2,-,TRBV5-1,TGCGCCAGCAGCTTTGCGGTTAACACCGGGGAGCTGTTTTTT,CASSFAVNTGELFF
TRBJ2-1,TRBD1,TRBV10-3,TGTGCCATCAGTGAGACCGGGACAGGGGTCTACAATGAGCAGTTCTTC,CAISETGTGVYNEQFF
TRBJ2-7,-,TRBV4-1,TGCGCCAGCAGCCAAGATAGGGGGGGAGGTCGCTACGAGCAGTACTTC,CASSQDRGGGRYEQYF
TRBJ1-3,-,TRBV6-1,TGTGCCAGCAGTGAGCCCAGACTTGGAAACACCATATATTTT,CASSEPRLGNTIYF
TRBJ1-6,-,TRBV9,TGTGCCAGCAGGACGGGTTCCTCTGGGTATAATTCACCCCTCCACTTT,CASRTGSSGYNSPLHF
TRBJ2-2,-,TRBV5-1,TGCGCCAGCAGCCCAAATGGCCTCCACCACACCGGGGAGCTGTTTTTT,CASSPNGLHHTGELFF
TRBJ2-1,TRBD2,TRBV7-9,TGTGCCAGCAGCTTGACTAGCTATTCCTACAATGAGCAGTTCTTC,CASSLTSYSYNEQFF
TRBJ1-5,-,TRBV6-1,TGTGCCAGCAGTGAAGCCGGCAGGGGTCAGCCCCAGCATTTT,CASSEAGRGQPQHF
TRBJ1-2,-,TRBV30,TGTGCCTGGAACCGGTACCGGGGTGGCACTAACTATGGCTACACCTTC,CAWNRYRGGTNYGYTF
TRBJ1-4,-,TRBV28,TGTGCCAGTGGAGGAGGGATTTTTGAAAAACTGTTTTTT,CASGGGIFEKLFF
TRBJ2-7,-,TRBV10-3,TGTGCCATCAGTGGCCGGGGAGGAGGGGACTACGAGCAGTACTTC,CAISGRGGGDYEQYF
TRBJ2-6,-,TRBV2,TGTGCCAGCAGGGCCAGTGAGGCTGGGGCCAACGTCCTGACTTTC,CASRASEAGANVLTF
TRBJ2-1,-,TRBV6-4,TGTGCCAGCAGTGACGTCCAGGGGAGCAATGAGCAGTTCTTC,CASSDVQGSNEQFF
TRBJ1-6,TRBD1,TRBV25-1,TGTGCCAGCAGACCGGGACAGGGGTATAATTCACCCCTCCACTTT,CASRPGQGYNSPLHF
TRBJ1-1,-,TRBV5-8,TGTGCCAGCAGCTTGGGGGGCCCCGGAGCTTTCTTT,CASSLGGPGAFF
TRBJ2-6,TRBD1,TRBV5-6,TGTGCCAGCAGCCCCCGGACAGGGGGCGTTCGCTCTGGGGCCAACGTCCTGACTTTC,CASSPRTGGVRSGANVLTF